The rows below give T cell receptor beta chains drawn from one sample of a study of T cell repertoires in cytomegalovirus infection. No antigen has been identified for these receptors. TCRdb processed the reads anew with MiXCR; each CDR3 protein has one entry. The profile shows approximately 49,000 distinct CDR3 sequences, over 15% of them singletons. Source: CD8+ T cells from cultured PBMCs, taken from culture after CMV antigen stimulation. The receptor source for this set is a human donor in good health (CMV status not recorded). Some clones in this sample may be carry-over from other donors' samples. The CDR3 runs from the conserved cysteine through the conserved F or W. Each record gives: J gene, V gene, D gene, CDR3 protein. The D gene is left open where the match is weak.

TRBJ2-5	TRBV6-5	-	CASTPWAKETQYF
TRBJ2-2	TRBV12-5	-	CASGLEKTFSANTGELFF
TRBJ1-4	TRBV5-6	-	CASSIVRHEKLFF
TRBJ2-7	TRBV27	-	CASSNGPNSYEQYF
TRBJ1-3	TRBV11-2	-	CASTGIWGANSGNTIYF
TRBJ2-5	TRBV7-2	TRBD1	CASSYGTVGETQYF
TRBJ2-1	TRBV12-3/TRBV12-4	TRBD2	CASSLGGNEQFF
TRBJ2-7	TRBV20-1	-	CSARGASHEQYF
TRBJ2-7	TRBV27	-	CASSLTADSYEQYF
TRBJ1-5	TRBV7-6	-	CASSSGQSNQPQHF
TRBJ2-1	TRBV6-2/TRBV6-3	TRBD2	CASSSSGLARNEQFF
TRBJ2-5	TRBV5-1	TRBD1	CASSLAGTGGRETQYF
TRBJ2-1	TRBV7-2	-	CASAPHEQFF
TRBJ1-1	TRBV14	-	CASSRGRSEAFF